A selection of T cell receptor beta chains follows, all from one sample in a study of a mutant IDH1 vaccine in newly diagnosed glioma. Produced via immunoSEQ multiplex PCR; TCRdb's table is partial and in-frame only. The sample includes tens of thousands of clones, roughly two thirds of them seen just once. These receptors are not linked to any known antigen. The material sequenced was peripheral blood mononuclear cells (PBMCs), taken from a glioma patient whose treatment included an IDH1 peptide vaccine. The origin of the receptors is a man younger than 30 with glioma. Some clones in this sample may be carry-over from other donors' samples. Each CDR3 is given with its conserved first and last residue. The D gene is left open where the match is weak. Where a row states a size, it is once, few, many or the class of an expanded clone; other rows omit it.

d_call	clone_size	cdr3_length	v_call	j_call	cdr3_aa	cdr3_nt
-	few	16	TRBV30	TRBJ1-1	CAWSDLPSAQNTEAFF	TGTGCCTGGAGTGACCTCCCATCGGCACAGAACACTGAAGCTTTCTTT
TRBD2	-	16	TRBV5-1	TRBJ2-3	CASSFLAGASSDTQYF	TGCGCCAGCAGCTTTCTAGCGGGGGCATCTTCGGATACGCAGTATTTT
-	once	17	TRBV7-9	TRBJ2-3	CASSLRMGGVSTDTQYF	TGTGCCAGCAGCTTACGTATGGGGGGAGTCAGTACAGATACGCAGTATTTT
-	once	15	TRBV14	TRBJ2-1	CASSQGQGIYNEQFF	TGTGCCAGCAGCCAAGGGCAGGGGATCTACAATGAGCAGTTCTTC
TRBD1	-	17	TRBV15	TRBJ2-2	CATSRGFPNRGLGELFF	TGTGCCACCAGCAGAGGGTTCCCTAACAGGGGGCTAGGGGAGCTGTTTTTT
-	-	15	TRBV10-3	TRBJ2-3	CAISKGGSLGDTQYF	TGTGCCATCTCTAAGGGGGGGAGTCTCGGCGATACGCAGTATTTT
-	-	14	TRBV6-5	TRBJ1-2	CASSYSGSQYGYTF	TGTGCCAGCAGTTACTCAGGGAGTCAATATGGCTACACCTTC
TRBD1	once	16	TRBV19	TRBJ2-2	CASSITGGSATGELFF	TGTGCCAGTAGTATCACAGGGGGTTCGGCCACCGGGGAGCTGTTTTTT
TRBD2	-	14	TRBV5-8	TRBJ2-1	CASIRTSRYNEQFF	TGTGCCAGCATTAGGACTAGCAGATACAATGAGCAGTTCTTC
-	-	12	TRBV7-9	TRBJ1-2	CASYALFYGYTF	TGTGCCAGCTACGCCCTCTTCTATGGCTACACCTTC
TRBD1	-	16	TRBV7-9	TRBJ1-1	CASSPESQGLGTEAFF	TGTGCCAGCAGCCCCGAGTCACAGGGGTTAGGCACTGAAGCTTTCTTT
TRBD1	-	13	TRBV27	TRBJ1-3	CATSGGYGNTIYF	TGTGCCACCTCAGGGGGCTATGGAAACACCATATATTTT
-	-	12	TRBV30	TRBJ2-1	CAWSVDGGAGFF	TGTGCCTGGAGTGTAGATGGGGGAGCTGGGTTCTTC
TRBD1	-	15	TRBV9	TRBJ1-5	CASSVGQGSNQPQHF	TGTGCCAGCAGCGTAGGACAGGGGAGCAATCAGCCCCAGCATTTT
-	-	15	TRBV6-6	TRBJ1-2	CASSAARATVYGYTF	TGTGCCAGCAGTGCCGCCCGGGCAACCGTGTATGGCTACACCTTC
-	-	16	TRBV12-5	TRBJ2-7	CASGFRGGRQSYEQYF	TGTGCTAGTGGTTTCAGAGGAGGCAGACAGTCCTACGAGCAGTACTTC
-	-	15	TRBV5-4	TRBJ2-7	CASSLSAEGSYEQYF	TGTGCCAGCAGCTTGTCAGCGGAGGGCTCCTACGAGCAGTACTTC
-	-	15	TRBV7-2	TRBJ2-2	CASSLAGGAVGELFF	TGTGCCAGCAGCTTAGCGGGGGGGGCTGTCGGGGAGCTGTTTTTT
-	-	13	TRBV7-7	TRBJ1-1	CASSFAVNTEAFF	TGTGCTAGCAGCTTTGCAGTGAACACTGAAGCTTTCTTT
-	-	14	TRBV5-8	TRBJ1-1	CASSLGWARGEAFF	TGTGCCAGCAGCTTGGGGTGGGCGAGGGGTGAAGCTTTCTTT
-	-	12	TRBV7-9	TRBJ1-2	CASSLAVYGYTF	TGTGCCAGCAGCTTAGCCGTCTATGGCTACACCTTC
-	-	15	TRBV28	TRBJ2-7	CASSLSSTPNYEQYF	TGTGCCAGCAGTTTAAGCTCGACTCCTAACTACGAGCAGTACTTC
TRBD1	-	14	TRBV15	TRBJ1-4	CATSSRQGTEKLFF	TGTGCCACCAGCAGCCGACAGGGAACTGAAAAACTGTTTTTT
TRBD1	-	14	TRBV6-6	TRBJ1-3	CASSRQGDGNTIYF	TGTGCCAGCAGCCGACAGGGAGATGGAAACACCATATATTTT
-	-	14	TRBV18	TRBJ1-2	CASSPLENHYGYTF	TGTGCCAGCTCACCATTAGAGAATCACTATGGCTACACCTTC
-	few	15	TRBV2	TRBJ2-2	CASSDLRGKTGELFF	TGTGCCAGCAGTGATCTTAGGGGGAAGACCGGGGAGCTGTTTTTT
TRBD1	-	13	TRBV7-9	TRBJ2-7	CASRLGQATEQYF	TGTGCCAGCAGACTAGGACAGGCTACCGAGCAGTACTTC
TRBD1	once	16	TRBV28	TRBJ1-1	CASRVRDSLGNTEAFF	TGTGCCAGCAGAGTCCGGGACAGTCTCGGGAACACTGAAGCTTTCTTT
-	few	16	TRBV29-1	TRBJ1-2	CSAYITSQGENYGYTF	TGCAGCGCCTACATAACCTCGCAGGGTGAAAACTATGGCTACACCTTC
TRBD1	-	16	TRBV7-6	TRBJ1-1	CASSLAPRTGGREAFF	TGTGCCAGCAGCTTAGCACCCCGGACAGGGGGCCGGGAAGCTTTCTTT
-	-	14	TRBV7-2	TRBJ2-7	CASSLAVSAYEQYF	TGTGCCAGCAGCTTGGCTGTTTCCGCCTACGAGCAGTACTTC
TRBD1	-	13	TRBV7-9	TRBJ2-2	CASSRQGSGELFF	TGTGCCAGCAGCCGACAGGGGTCCGGGGAGCTGTTTTTT
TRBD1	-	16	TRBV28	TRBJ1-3	CASSPYLGDRGNTIYF	TGTGCCAGCAGTCCGTACTTGGGGGACAGGGGTAACACCATATATTTT
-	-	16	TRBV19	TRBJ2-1	CASSIVWRSSYNEQFF	TGTGCCAGTAGTATAGTGTGGCGGAGCTCCTACAATGAGCAGTTCTTC
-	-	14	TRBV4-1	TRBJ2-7	CASSQDRVTYEQYF	TGCGCCAGCAGCCAAGACAGGGTCACCTACGAGCAGTACTTC
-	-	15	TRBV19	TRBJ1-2	CASSMGASPNYGYTF	TGTGCCAGTAGTATGGGGGCGTCCCCAAACTATGGCTACACCTTC
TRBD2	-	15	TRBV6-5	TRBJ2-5	CASSYIWGGQETQYF	TGTGCCAGCAGTTACATCTGGGGGGGGCAAGAGACCCAGTACTTC
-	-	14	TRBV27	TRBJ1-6	CASSLGTENSPLHF	TGTGCCAGCAGTTTAGGGACGGAGAATTCACCCCTCCACTTT
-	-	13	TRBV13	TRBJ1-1	CASTHREGTEAFF	TGTGCCAGCACCCACAGGGAGGGGACTGAAGCTTTCTTT
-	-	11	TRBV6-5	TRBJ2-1	CASSLDNEQFF	TGTGCCAGCAGCCTCGACAATGAGCAGTTCTTC
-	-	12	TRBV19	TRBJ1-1	CASSIGDIEAFF	TGTGCCAGTAGTATAGGGGACATCGAAGCTTTCTTT
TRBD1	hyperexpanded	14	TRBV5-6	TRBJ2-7	CASSGDSQVYEQYF	TGTGCCAGCAGCGGGGACAGCCAAGTCTACGAGCAGTACTTC
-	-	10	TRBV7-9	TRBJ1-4	CASAKEKLFF	TGTGCCAGCGCAAAGGAAAAACTGTTTTTT